This T cell receptor beta chain was observed in a study of tumor-infiltrating lymphocytes in primary liver carcinoma. Study background: Resecting the tumor surgically was how the patients' primary liver carcinoma was treated. Sequenced samples came back with roughly 3.65 to 7.5 million productive TCRbeta reads, and the counts looked alike across tissue types.

As to this clonotype: Its antigen is as yet unknown. No conserved phenylalanine or tryptophan ends this CDR3, so it is likely a read error.

The study extracted blood RNA from unsorted whole blood and also extracted germline DNA. Unmatched junction bases numbered 13, after V lost 6 bases and J lost 10 bases. Germline-derived CDR1 and CDR2 are MNHEY and SVGAGI. The CDR3 totals 15 residues. A primer matching the constant region was used to make TCR beta cDNA from approximately 0.55 ug of total RNA. For TCR beta, libraries were produced by three nested multiplex PCR rounds using slightly modified ARM-PCR. The opening two PCR rounds, 10 cycles each, paired TRBV1-TRBV30 forward primers with a C-beta reverse primer. TCRdb redid the calling of the multiplex PCR reads with MiXCR, one entry per CDR3 protein. This table holds under 200,000 distinct CDR3 sequences, less than 70% found once. Regarding the study as a whole: Tumor specimens were characterized by a significantly higher top-250-clone fraction than blood (p = 0.039).

The chain has TRBV6-5 and TRBJ2-7, with 12 nucleotides matching TRBD2. The material sequenced was peripheral blood. The TCR originated in a woman aged 55-69 years with primary liver carcinoma and hepatitis B virus infection. For the CDR3, the DNA is TGTGCCAGCAGCCTACCAGGACTAGCGGGATCGATACAGTACTTA. Translation: CASSLPGLAGSIQYL.